This T cell receptor beta chain was profiled in a study of TIL therapy for anti-PD-1-resistant metastatic lung cancer. The time point is: pre-treatment sample, taken before nivolumab and TIL therapy. This CDR3 is built from 15 residues. With V trimmed by 3 bases and J by 4 bases, 5 bases remained unmatched. Germline-derived CDR1 and CDR2 are SGHRS and YFSETQ. Sequencing used immunoSEQ v3. TCRdb keeps only in-frame clones here, not all; method: immunoSEQ multiplex PCR. The data contain some 16,000 clones, roughly 72% of them singletons. This clonotype was sampled from a person between 30 and 80 years old with non-small cell lung cancer. This specimen was blood, taken at baseline. The gene calls are TRBV5-1 and TRBJ2-3, with TRBD2 matching 10 bases. The DNA for the CDR3 is TGCGCCAGCAGCTCCAGCGGGGGGGACTCAGATACGCAGTATTTT. Translating gives CASSSSGGDSDTQYF.